This T cell receptor (beta chain) is drawn from a study of blood T cell repertoires in COVID-19. Per the germline V gene, CDR1 is LGHNA and CDR2 is YNFKEQ. Losses at the gene ends were 1 base for V and 6 bases for J; bases not matched to a gene: 13. This CDR3 spans 18 amino acids. Assay: immunoSEQ multiplex PCR; the TCRdb copy retains only in-frame clones and omits some. The data hold approximately 110,000 clones, with more than 75% observed a single time. The rearrangement uses TRBV4-2 and TRBJ2-5; 11 nucleotides match TRBD2. Material for sequencing was peripheral blood. This clonotype was sampled from a man in his forties or fifties with acute or convalescent COVID-19. CDR3 loop: CASSQALWDSGGGKTQYF. The CDR3 DNA is TGTGCCAGCAGCCAAGCCCTTTGGGATAGCGGGGGGGGAAAGACCCAGTACTTC.